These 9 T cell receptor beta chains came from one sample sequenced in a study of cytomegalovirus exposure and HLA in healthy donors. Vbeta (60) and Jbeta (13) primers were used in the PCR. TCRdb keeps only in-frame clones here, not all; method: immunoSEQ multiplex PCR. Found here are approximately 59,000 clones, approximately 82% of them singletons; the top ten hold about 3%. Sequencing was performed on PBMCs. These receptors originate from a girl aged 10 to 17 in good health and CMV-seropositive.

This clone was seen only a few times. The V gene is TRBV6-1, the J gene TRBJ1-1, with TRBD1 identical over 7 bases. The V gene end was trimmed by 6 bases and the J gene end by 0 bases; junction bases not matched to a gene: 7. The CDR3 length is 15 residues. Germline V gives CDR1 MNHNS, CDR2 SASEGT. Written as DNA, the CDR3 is TGTGCCAGCAGGGGTCAAGGGGGCTTGAACACTGAAGCTTTCTTT. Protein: CASRGQGGLNTEAFF.

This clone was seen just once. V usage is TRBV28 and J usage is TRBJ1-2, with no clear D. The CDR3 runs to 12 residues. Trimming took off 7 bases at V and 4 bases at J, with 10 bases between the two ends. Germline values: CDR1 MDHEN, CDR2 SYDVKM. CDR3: CASTPTSYGYTF. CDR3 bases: TGTGCCAGCACCCCCACTAGCTATGGCTACACCTTC.

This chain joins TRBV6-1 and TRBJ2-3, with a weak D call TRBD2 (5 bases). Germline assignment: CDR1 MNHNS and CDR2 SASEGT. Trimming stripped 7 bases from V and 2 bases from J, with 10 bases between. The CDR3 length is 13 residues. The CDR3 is CASIREPTDTQYF. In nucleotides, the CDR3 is TGTGCCAGCATCCGGGAACCCACAGATACGCAGTATTTT.

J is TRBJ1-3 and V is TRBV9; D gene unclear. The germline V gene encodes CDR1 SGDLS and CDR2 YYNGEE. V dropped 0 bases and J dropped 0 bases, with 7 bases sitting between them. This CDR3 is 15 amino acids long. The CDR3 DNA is TGTGCCAGCAGCGTAGGGGCAATCTCTGGAAACACCATATATTTT. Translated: CASSVGAISGNTIYF.

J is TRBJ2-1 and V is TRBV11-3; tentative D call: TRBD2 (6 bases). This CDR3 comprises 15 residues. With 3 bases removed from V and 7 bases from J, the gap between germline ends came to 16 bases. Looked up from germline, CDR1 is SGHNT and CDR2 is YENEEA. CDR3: CASSFGRGRVNEQFF. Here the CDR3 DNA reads TGTGCCAGCAGCTTTGGGCGGGGTAGGGTGAATGAGCAGTTCTTC.

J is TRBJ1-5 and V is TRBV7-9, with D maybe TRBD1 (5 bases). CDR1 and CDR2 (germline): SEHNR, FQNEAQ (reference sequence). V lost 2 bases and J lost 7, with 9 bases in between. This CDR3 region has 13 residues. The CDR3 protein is CASSLQGGQPQHF. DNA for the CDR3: TGTGCCAGCAGCTTACAGGGCGGACAGCCCCAGCATTTT. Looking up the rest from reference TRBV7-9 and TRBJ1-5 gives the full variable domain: DTGVSQNPRHKITKRGQNVTFRCDPISEHNRLYWYRQTLGQGPEFLTYFQNEAQLEKSRLLSDRFSAERPKGSFSTLEIQRTEQGDSAMYLCASSLQGGQPQHFGDGTRLSIL.

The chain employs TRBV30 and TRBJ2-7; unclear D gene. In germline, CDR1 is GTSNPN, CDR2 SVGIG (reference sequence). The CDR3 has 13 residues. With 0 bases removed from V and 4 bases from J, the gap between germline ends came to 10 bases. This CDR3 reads CAWSVNAVYEQYF. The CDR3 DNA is TGTGCCTGGAGTGTGAATGCAGTATACGAGCAGTACTTC.

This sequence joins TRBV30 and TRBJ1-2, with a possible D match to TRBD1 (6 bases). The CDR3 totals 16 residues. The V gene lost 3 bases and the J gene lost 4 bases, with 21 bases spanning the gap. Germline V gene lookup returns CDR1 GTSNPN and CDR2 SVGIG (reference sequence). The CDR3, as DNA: TGTGCCTGGAGAGGCCTGTGGGACATTGGGACCTATGGCTACACCTTC. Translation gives CAWRGLWDIGTYGYTF.

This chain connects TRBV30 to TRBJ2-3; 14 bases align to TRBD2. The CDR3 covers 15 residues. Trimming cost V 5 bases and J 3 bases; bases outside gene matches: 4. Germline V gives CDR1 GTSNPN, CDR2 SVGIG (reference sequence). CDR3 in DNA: TGTGCCTGGGGCGGGACTAGCGGGAGTACAGATACGCAGTATTTT. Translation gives CAWGGTSGSTDTQYF.